This is a list of T cell receptor beta chains from one sample in a study of blood T cell repertoires in COVID-19. The protocol was immunoSEQ multiplex PCR, while the TCRdb copy is restricted to in-frame clones and leaves out a portion. The data contain some 180,000 clones, 80% to 90% of them singletons. Sequenced: peripheral blood. The receptors here all came from a woman in her seventies who had recovered from COVID-19. The CDR3 runs from the conserved cysteine through the conserved F or W. The D gene is left open where the match is weak. Expanded clones are given a class, and other clones once, few, many or no size at all.

>TRBD2|TRBJ2-3|.|TRBV20-1
CSASGIAGGDADTQYF
TGCAGTGCTAGTGGGATAGCGGGAGGGGACGCAGATACGCAGTATTTT
>.|TRBJ2-1|.|TRBV7-3
CASSTQPRAYNEQFF
TGTGCCAGCAGCACCCAACCCCGGGCCTACAATGAGCAGTTCTTC
>.|TRBJ1-1|few|TRBV18
CASSPLRIDSISTEAFF
TGTGCCAGCTCACCGCTGAGGATCGACAGTATTTCTACTGAAGCTTTCTTT
>TRBD1|TRBJ1-6|.|TRBV28
CASSLWSGTGDSPLHF
TGTGCCAGCAGTTTATGGAGTGGGACAGGGGATTCACCCCTCCACTTT
>.|TRBJ2-7|.|TRBV29-1
CSVGAFHEQYF
TGCAGCGTTGGAGCTTTTCATGAGCAGTACTTC
>.|TRBJ2-1|.|TRBV7-3
CASSPRTGHNEQFF
TGTGCCAGCAGCCCGCGGACTGGCCACAATGAGCAGTTCTTC
>.|TRBJ2-7|.|TRBV9
CASSPRTQTYEQYF
TGTGCCAGCAGCCCTCGAACCCAGACCTACGAGCAGTACTTC
>TRBD2|TRBJ2-1|.|TRBV19
CASGRGSYNEQFF
TGTGCCAGTGGGAGGGGCTCCTACAATGAGCAGTTCTTC
>.|TRBJ2-5|.|TRBV19
CASSVSTYQETQYF
TGTGCCAGTAGCGTTAGCACTTACCAAGAGACCCAGTACTTC
>TRBD2|TRBJ2-1|.|TRBV3-1/TRBV3-2
CASSQPSSGGWNEQFF
TGTGCCAGCAGCCAACCCTCTAGCGGGGGGTGGAATGAGCAGTTCTTC
>.|TRBJ1-3|.|TRBV5-6
CASSLGGGAGNTIYF
TGTGCCAGCAGCTTGGGCGGGGGTGCTGGAAACACCATATATTTT
>.|TRBJ1-1|.|TRBV18
CASSPPGRMNTEAFF
TGTGCCAGCTCACCACCGGGCAGAATGAACACTGAAGCTTTCTTT
>.|TRBJ2-7|.|TRBV21-1
CASSKGRGTGVYEQYF
TGTGCCAGCAGCAAAGGCCGGGGGACAGGGGTCTACGAGCAGTACTTC
>.|TRBJ1-5|.|TRBV19
CASSIPPQPQHF
TGTGCCAGTAGTATTCCCCCACAGCCCCAGCATTTT
>TRBD2|TRBJ2-5|.|TRBV3-1/TRBV3-2
CASSRRVAGAQETQYF
TGTGCCAGCAGCCGGCGGGTAGCGGGGGCACAAGAGACCCAGTACTTC
>.|TRBJ2-5|.|TRBV11-2
CASSLGLAQETQYF
TGTGCCAGCAGCTTAGGGCTAGCCCAAGAGACCCAGTACTTC
>TRBD1|TRBJ2-3|many|TRBV5-4
CASSFPGTGRGTDTQYF
TGTGCCAGCAGCTTCCCCGGGACAGGAAGGGGCACAGATACGCAGTATTTT
>.|TRBJ1-2|.|TRBV18
CASSPQEGNGYTF
TGTGCCAGCTCACCCCAGGAGGGCAATGGCTACACCTTC
>TRBD2|TRBJ2-7|.|TRBV3-1/TRBV3-2
CASSRSSGVYEQYF
TGTGCCAGCAGCCGGAGTAGCGGGGTTTACGAGCAGTACTTC
>.|TRBJ1-1|.|TRBV4-2
CASSQGGLGGLNTEAFF
TGTGCCAGCAGCCAAGGGGGTCTCGGAGGCTTGAACACTGAAGCTTTCTTT
>TRBD2|TRBJ2-5|.|TRBV7-7
CASSPGLAGGRGEETQYF
TGTGCCAGCAGCCCCGGACTAGCGGGAGGGCGCGGGGAAGAGACCCAGTACTTC
>.|TRBJ1-1|.|TRBV27
CASSLGGTWNTEAFF
TGTGCCAGCAGTTTGGGGGGGACATGGAACACTGAAGCTTTCTTT
>TRBD2|TRBJ2-1|.|TRBV28
CASSFSKWGLAGRGYNEQFF
TGTGCCAGCAGTTTCTCCAAATGGGGACTAGCGGGAAGGGGATACAATGAGCAGTTCTTC
>TRBD1|TRBJ2-5|.|TRBV10-3
CAISDGTGSLQETQYF
TGTGCCATCAGTGATGGGACAGGGAGCTTACAAGAGACCCAGTACTTC
>.|TRBJ1-4|.|TRBV24-1
CATSDPMTFGEKLFF
TGTGCCACCAGTGACCCCATGACATTTGGTGAAAAACTGTTTTTT
>.|TRBJ1-1|few|TRBV9
CASSGRDTHTEAFF
TGTGCCAGCAGCGGTCGGGACACCCACACTGAAGCTTTCTTT
>.|TRBJ2-1|.|TRBV5-1
CASSPAGGLEQFF
TGCGCCAGCAGCCCCGCGGGTGGCCTTGAGCAGTTCTTC
>.|TRBJ1-2|.|TRBV5-1
CASSWLGLERGYTF
TGCGCCAGCAGCTGGCTGGGGCTTGAGAGGGGCTACACCTTC
>TRBD2|TRBJ2-1|few|TRBV24-1
CATNEASGRSQFF
TGTGCCACCAATGAGGCTAGCGGGAGGTCGCAGTTCTTC
>TRBD2|TRBJ2-6|.|TRBV14
CASSTGGPNSIAYLSGANVLTF
TGTGCCAGCAGTACGGGAGGGCCAAACTCCATAGCGTACCTCTCTGGGGCCAACGTCCTGACTTTC
>.|TRBJ2-1|.|TRBV6-5
CASSPPATGEQFF
TGTGCCAGCAGTCCCCCGGCGACGGGGGAGCAGTTCTTC
>.|TRBJ2-1|.|TRBV2
CASTREPGRVYNEQFF
TGTGCCAGCACCCGGGAGCCAGGGCGGGTCTACAATGAGCAGTTCTTC
>TRBD1|TRBJ1-2|.|TRBV28
CATGGAGGSNYGYTF
TGTGCCACCGGCGGGGCAGGGGGTTCGAACTATGGCTACACCTTC
>TRBD2|TRBJ2-5|.|TRBV19
CASSTTSGGAGETQYF
TGTGCCAGTAGTACGACTAGCGGGGGGGCCGGGGAGACCCAGTACTTC
>.|TRBJ1-1|.|TRBV30
CAWSVDTLNTEAFF
TGTGCCTGGAGTGTGGACACTTTGAACACTGAAGCTTTCTTT
>TRBD2|TRBJ2-1|.|TRBV14
CASSPGTSREQFF
TGTGCCAGCAGCCCCGGGACTAGCCGTGAGCAGTTCTTC
>.|TRBJ2-5|.|TRBV18
CASSPPQSQETQYF
TGTGCCAGCTCACCACCGCAGTCCCAAGAGACCCAGTACTTC
>TRBD1|TRBJ1-6|.|TRBV6-6
CASSYRDRESSPLHF
TGTGCCAGCAGTTACCGTGACAGGGAGAGTTCACCCCTCCACTTT
>.|TRBJ2-1|.|TRBV9
CASSVGGIYNEQFF
TGTGCCAGCAGCGTGGGAGGCATTTACAATGAGCAGTTCTTC
>.|TRBJ1-4|.|TRBV2
CASSEMRGGEKLFF
TGTGCCAGCAGTGAGATGCGAGGGGGTGAAAAACTGTTTTTT
>TRBD1|TRBJ2-2|.|TRBV29-1
CSVEGGTGGPPGELFF
TGCAGCGTTGAAGGGGGGACAGGGGGTCCACCCGGGGAGCTGTTTTTT
>.|TRBJ2-5|.|TRBV19
CASKGGGETQYF
TGTGCCAGTAAGGGGGGGGGCGAGACCCAGTACTTC
>.|TRBJ1-1|.|TRBV5-1
CASSLVLSENTEAFF
TGCGCCAGCAGCTTGGTTCTTTCAGAGAACACTGAAGCTTTCTTT
>.|TRBJ1-4|.|TRBV7-8
CASSPGRGYEKLFF
TGTGCCAGCAGCCCGGGAAGAGGGTATGAAAAACTGTTTTTT
>.|TRBJ1-4|.|TRBV18
CASSPRTDPTNEKLFF
TGTGCCAGCTCACCCCGGACAGACCCAACTAATGAAAAACTGTTTTTT